This TCR beta chain appears in the sequencing data of a study of CD8+CD57+ T cells in acquired aplastic anemia. Study context: On average, sorted CD4+ and CD8+ cells gave 2.5 to 4 ug of DNA. Study-level points and caveats: Around 30 sequences, all CD8+ CDR3, were shared between patients and controls.

The V gene's germline CDR1 is MGHRA and CDR2 YSYEKL. V gave up 0 bases and J gave up 3 bases, with 9 bases separating them. The CDR3 is 14 amino acids. This clonotype occurred many times. As yet, its antigen is unknown. Genomic DNA, serving as template, underwent TCR beta VDJ and CDR3 profiling. TCRdb used MiXCR to reprocess the reads, holding one entry per CDR3 protein. The repertoire includes about 160,000 distinct CDR3 sequences, 40% to 60% of them detected once, and about 30% sits in the top ten. Patients who underwent sequencing had shown CD8+CD57+ cell expansion by flow cytometry. Severe acquired aplastic anemia was present in all patients.

This sequence joins TRBV4-1 and TRBJ2-7, with D possibly TRBD1 on 6 matching bases. Sequenced input: sorted CD4+, CD8+, or CD8+CD57+ T cells (not recorded which) from PBMCs. The receptor comes from a human donor with aplastic anemia. The CDR3 region is CASSQEGTLYEQYF. In DNA form, the CDR3 reads TGCGCCAGCAGCCAAGAGGGGACACTCTACGAGCAGTACTTC.